Here is one T cell receptor beta chain with its context. The sample is drawn from a study of OX40 agonist ivuxolimab in advanced cancers. Using immunoSEQ multiplex PCR, the repertoire was profiled, and TCRdb retains in-frame clones only, with some absent. The data show tens of thousands of clones, 70% to 90% seen once. In germline, CDR1 is SGHDN, CDR2 FVKESK. The CDR3 runs to 13 residues. Trimming removed 2 bases at V and 4 bases at J, with 8 bases between. Sequenced material: CD4+ or CD8+ T cells sorted from blood, taken in a trial of the OX40 agonist ivuxolimab. The clonotype comes from an adult with an advanced solid tumor such as melanoma, head and neck, liver or kidney cancer. V gene TRBV14 combines with J gene TRBJ1-2, with D uncertain. CDR3 nucleotide sequence: TGTGCCAGCAGCCAATATACTTCCTATGGCTACACCTTC. It codes for CASSQYTSYGYTF.